This T cell receptor (beta chain) was identified in a study of T-cell memory formation after mild COVID-19. General study points: Later expanders leaned CD4+, whereas day 15 to 85 contracting clones were balanced CD4/CD8. CD4+ contracting clones were mainly CM and EM; CD8+ ones, EMRA. There was no confirmation that second-wave clones peaking on day 37 were SARS-CoV-2 specific.

Barcoded TCR alpha and TCR beta cDNA libraries with UMIs came from 5'RACE using constant-segment primers. Using its own MiXCR run on the 5' RACE reads, TCRdb lists one record per CDR3 protein. The table has about 600,000 distinct CDR3 sequences, roughly 22% seen once. The ends lost 2 bases at V and 7 bases at J; junction bases unmatched: 4. The CDR3 totals 13 residues. In this sample, this clonotype turned up a few times. What it binds is unknown. This sequence was found in an adult woman who had mild COVID-19 (a few samples of this study predate the infection). Cell type and time point are not known. Sequencing was carried out using PBMCs or a T cell subset sorted from them (not recorded which). This chain links TRBV12-3 or TRBV12-4 with TRBJ1-1; 7 nucleotides align to TRBD1. The CDR3 loop is CASSLLTGHEAFF. The CDR3 DNA sequence: TGTGCCAGCAGTTTACTGACAGGGCATGAAGCTTTCTTT.